This TCR beta chain was recorded in a study of blood T cell repertoires in COVID-19. Study overall: Sample material is recorded as cDNA or gDNA derived from T cells, B-cell-depleted T cells, or PBMCs.

Original data processing: Cell counts per sample came from amplifying reference gene primers. Sequenced by immunoSEQ multiplex PCR; TCRdb stores in-frame clones only, minus some. V and J calls and clone size come straight from that table; D and trimming were deduced from the DNA. Of roughly 200,000 clones in the sample, over 75% were seen once. V lost 4 bases and J 5 bases, leaving 18 bases between the germline ends. CDR3 size: 16 residues. Looked up from germline, CDR1 is SGHRS and CDR2 is YFSETQ. The chain uses TRBV5-1 and TRBJ2-2; D might be TRBD1 (6 bases). Sequenced sample: peripheral blood. This clonotype originated in a woman aged 80 or older with active or convalescent COVID-19. CDR3 region: CASSENAQTGTGELFF. The CDR3, as DNA: TGCGCCAGCAGCGAAAATGCCCAAACAGGGACCGGGGAGCTGTTTTTT.